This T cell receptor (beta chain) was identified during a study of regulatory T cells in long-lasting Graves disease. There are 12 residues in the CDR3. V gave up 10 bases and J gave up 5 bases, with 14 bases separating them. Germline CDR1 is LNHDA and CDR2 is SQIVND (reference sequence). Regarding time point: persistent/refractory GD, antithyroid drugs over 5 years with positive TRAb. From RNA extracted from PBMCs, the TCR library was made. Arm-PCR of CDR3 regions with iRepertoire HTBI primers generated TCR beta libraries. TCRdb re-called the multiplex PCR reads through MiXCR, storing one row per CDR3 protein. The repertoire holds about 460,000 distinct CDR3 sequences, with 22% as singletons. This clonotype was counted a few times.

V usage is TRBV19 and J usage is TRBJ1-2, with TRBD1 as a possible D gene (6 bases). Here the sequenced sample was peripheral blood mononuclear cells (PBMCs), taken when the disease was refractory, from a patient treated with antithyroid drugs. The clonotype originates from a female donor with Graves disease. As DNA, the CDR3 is TGTGCCACCAACCTGAGGGGGTATGGCTACACCTTC. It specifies CATNLRGYGYTF.